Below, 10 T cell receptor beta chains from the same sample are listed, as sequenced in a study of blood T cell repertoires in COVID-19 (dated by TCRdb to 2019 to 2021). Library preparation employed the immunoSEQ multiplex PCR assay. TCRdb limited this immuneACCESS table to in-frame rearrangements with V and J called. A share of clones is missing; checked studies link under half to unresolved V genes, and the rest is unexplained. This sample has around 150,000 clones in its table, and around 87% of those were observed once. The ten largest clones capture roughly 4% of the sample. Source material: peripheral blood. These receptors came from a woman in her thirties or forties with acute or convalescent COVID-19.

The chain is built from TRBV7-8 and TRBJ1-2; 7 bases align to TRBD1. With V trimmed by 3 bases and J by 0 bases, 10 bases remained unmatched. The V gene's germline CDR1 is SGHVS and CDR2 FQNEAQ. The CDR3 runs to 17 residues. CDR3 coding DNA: TGTGCCAGCAGCTTCCCCCCCTACAGGGGCGCTAACTATGGCTACACCTTC. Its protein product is CASSFPPYRGANYGYTF.

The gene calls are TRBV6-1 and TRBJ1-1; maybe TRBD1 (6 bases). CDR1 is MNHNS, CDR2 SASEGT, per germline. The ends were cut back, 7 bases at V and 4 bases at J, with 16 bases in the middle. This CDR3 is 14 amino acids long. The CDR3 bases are TGTGCCAGCACCCGTCGGACAGTCGCCACTGAAGCTTTCTTT. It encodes CASTRRTVATEAFF.

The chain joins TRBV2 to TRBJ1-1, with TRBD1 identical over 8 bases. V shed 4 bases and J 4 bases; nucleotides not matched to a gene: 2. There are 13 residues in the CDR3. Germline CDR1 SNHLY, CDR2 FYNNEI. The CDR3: CASSGTGSTEAFF. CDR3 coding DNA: TGTGCCAGCAGTGGGACAGGGAGCACTGAAGCTTTCTTT.

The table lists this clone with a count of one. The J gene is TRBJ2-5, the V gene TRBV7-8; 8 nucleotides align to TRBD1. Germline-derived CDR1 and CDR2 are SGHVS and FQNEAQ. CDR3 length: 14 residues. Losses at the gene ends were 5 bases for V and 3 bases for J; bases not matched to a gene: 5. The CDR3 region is CASSPDRVEETQYF. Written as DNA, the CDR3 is TGTGCCAGCAGCCCGGACAGGGTGGAAGAGACCCAGTACTTC. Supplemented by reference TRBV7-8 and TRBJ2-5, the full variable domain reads GAGVSQSPRYKVAKRGQDVALRCDPISGHVSLFWYQQALGQGPEFLTYFQNEAQLDKSGLPSDRFFAERPEGSVSTLKIQRTQQEDSAVYLCASSPDRVEETQYFGPGTRLLVL.

CDR3 in amino acids: CASSLSGQSEQFF. The CDR3 region has the DNA TGCGCCAGCAGCTTGTCAGGTCAGTCCGAGCAGTTCTTC. The rearrangement joins TRBV5-1 to TRBJ2-1; D is ambiguous. Trimming pared 1 base from V and 10 bases from J, leaving 12 bases between. The CDR3 runs to 13 residues. CDR1 and CDR2 (germline): SGHRS, YFSETQ.

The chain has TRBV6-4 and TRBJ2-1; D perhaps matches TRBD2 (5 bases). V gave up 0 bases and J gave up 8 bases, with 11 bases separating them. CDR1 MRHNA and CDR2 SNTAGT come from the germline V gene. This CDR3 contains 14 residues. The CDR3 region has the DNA TGTGCCAGCAGTGACTCAGAGGGCTCCGATGAGCAGTTCTTC. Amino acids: CASSDSEGSDEQFF.

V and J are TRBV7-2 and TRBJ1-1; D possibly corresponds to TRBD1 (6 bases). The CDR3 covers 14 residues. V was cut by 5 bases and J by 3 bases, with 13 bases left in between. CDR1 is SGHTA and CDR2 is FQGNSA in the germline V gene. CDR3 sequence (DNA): TGTGCCAGCAGCCCGAGGGGGGGGCACACTGAAGCTTTCTTT. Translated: CASSPRGGHTEAFF. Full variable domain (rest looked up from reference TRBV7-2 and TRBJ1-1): GAGVSQSPSNKVTEKGKDVELRCDPISGHTALYWYRQSLGQGLEFLIYFQGNSAPDKSGLPSDRFSAERTGGSVSTLTIQRTQQEDSAVYLCASSPRGGHTEAFFGQGTRLTVV.

CDR3 sequence reads: CASSFDNGEAFF. The CDR3 nucleotides read TGTGCCAGCAGTTTTGATAACGGGGAAGCTTTCTTT. This rearrangement joins TRBV12-3 or TRBV12-4 to TRBJ1-1; no firm D call. The length of the CDR3 is 12 residues. V lost 3 bases and J 8 bases, leaving 10 bases between the germline ends.

CDR3 nucleotides: TGTGCCAGTAGCCCCGTCCGTTCCGGTGGCGAGCAGTACTTC. Translation gives CASSPVRSGGEQYF. This sequence joins TRBV19 and TRBJ2-7; no firm D call. The CDR3 runs 14 residues. V shed 6 bases and J shed 6 bases, with 18 bases lying between them. CDR1 is LNHDA and CDR2 is SQIVND in the germline V gene (reference sequence).

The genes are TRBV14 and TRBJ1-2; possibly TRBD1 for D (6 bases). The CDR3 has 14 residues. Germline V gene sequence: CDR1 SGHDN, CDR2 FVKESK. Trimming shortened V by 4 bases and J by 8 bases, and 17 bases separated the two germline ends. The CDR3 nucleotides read TGTGCCAGCAGCCCCTGGGGGGGGCTCCGAGGCTACACCTTC. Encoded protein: CASSPWGGLRGYTF.